This record looks at one T cell receptor (beta chain) sequence and its context. Antigen specificity is unknown. The entirety of the isolated RNA underwent reverse transcription, so expressed TCRB transcripts were sequenced. Assay used: immunoSEQ multiplex PCR; TCRdb lists only in-frame clones, some missing. Of about 620,000 clones detected, about a sixth appear once; the ten largest clones hold under 0.095%. The CDR3 loop spans 15 amino acids. Germline CDR1 and CDR2: MNHEY and SVGAGI. V gave up 2 bases and J gave up 0 bases, with 8 bases separating them. The sample comes from a study of beta chain features in type 1 diabetes. Study conclusions and caveats: Type 1 diabetes patients had TCRB CDR3s that were shorter (moderately but significantly so) in all four CD4+ subsets. For type 1 diabetes patients, VDJ junctions showed fewer insertions and more deletions. Cells that show high TCR expression could be over-represented by cDNA sequencing. The naive, central memory and Treg TCRB repertoires showed an apparent similarity that was greater among patients than among healthy donors.

Sequences were obtained from naive CD4+ T cells from blood. This receptor was identified in a man younger than 35 in good health. J is TRBJ2-1 and V is TRBV6-5; D unclear. The CDR3 sequence: CASSYRLRSYNEQFF. The CDR3 DNA sequence: TGTGCCAGCAGTTACCGACTTCGCTCCTACAATGAGCAGTTCTTC.